These 4 T cell receptor beta chains came from one sample sequenced in a study of T-cell memory formation after mild COVID-19. TCRdb used MiXCR to reprocess the 5' RACE reads, holding one entry per CDR3 protein. The table has about 360,000 distinct CDR3 sequences, about an eighth seen once. Sequenced material: PBMCs or a T cell subset sorted from them (not recorded which). These receptors were taken from a man younger than 30 who had mild COVID-19 (a few samples of this study predate the infection). Cell type and time point are not known.

In this sample, this clonotype turned up a few times. The CDR3 sequence: CASSPGASLNTEAFF. CDR3 in DNA: TGTGCCAGCAGCCCAGGGGCGAGTTTGAACACTGAAGCTTTCTTT. The chain carries TRBV7-2 and TRBJ1-1; a possible D gene is TRBD1 (6 bases). The germline V gene encodes CDR1 SGHTA and CDR2 FQGNSA. The CDR3 runs to 15 residues. V lost 5 bases and J 0 bases, leaving 13 bases between the germline ends. Based on the CDR3 plus reference TRBV7-2 and TRBJ1-1, the full variable domain is GAGVSQSPSNKVTEKGKDVELRCDPISGHTALYWYRQSLGQGLEFLIYFQGNSAPDKSGLPSDRFSAERTGGSVSTLTIQRTQQEDSAVYLCASSPGASLNTEAFFGQGTRLTVV.

Only a few counts were recorded for this clonotype. The V gene is TRBV6-5, the J gene TRBJ2-3; D gene uncertain. This CDR3 has 15 amino acids. Germline CDR1 reads MNHEY; CDR2 reads SVGAGI. Between the trimmed V and J ends, which lost 5 bases and 1 base, there was a span of 13 bases. The CDR3 bases are TGTGCCAGCAGTCCCCTCCTCCATGGCACAGATACGCAGTATTTT. Its protein is CASSPLLHGTDTQYF.

A few counts support this clonotype. This rearrangement joins TRBV15 to TRBJ2-1; 7 nucleotides align to TRBD1. Germline values: CDR1 LNHNV, CDR2 YYDKDF (reference sequence). J was trimmed by 6 bases and V by 0 bases; bases with no gene match: 5. This CDR3 is 15 amino acids long. CDR3 nucleotide sequence: TGTGCCACCAGCAGAGACAGGGGGTTGTTCAATGAGCAGTTCTTC. Protein: CATSRDRGLFNEQFF. Together with reference TRBV15 and TRBJ2-1, the CDR3 gives the full variable domain: DAMVIQNPRYQVTQFGKPVTLSCSQTLNHNVMYWYQQKSSQAPKLLFHYYDKDFNNEADTPDNFQSRRPNTSFCFLDIRSPGLGDTAMYLCATSRDRGLFNEQFFGPGTRLTVL.

This clonotype was counted ten times or more. The chain carries TRBV7-2 and TRBJ2-3, with 7 nucleotides matching TRBD2. Germline lookup yields CDR1 SGHTA and CDR2 FQGNSA. The CDR3 sequence is 18 residues long. Trimming cost V 3 bases and J 1 base; bases outside gene matches: 13. CDR3 amino acids: CASSFGASGSPGTDTQYF. The CDR3 nucleotides read TGTGCCAGCAGCTTTGGAGCTAGCGGATCCCCGGGCACAGATACGCAGTATTTT. Full variable domain (rest looked up from reference TRBV7-2 and TRBJ2-3): GAGVSQSPSNKVTEKGKDVELRCDPISGHTALYWYRQSLGQGLEFLIYFQGNSAPDKSGLPSDRFSAERTGGSVSTLTIQRTQQEDSAVYLCASSFGASGSPGTDTQYFGPGTRLTVL.